These 19 T cell receptor beta chains share one sample of origin, sequenced in a study of blood T cell repertoires in COVID-19. Only in-frame clones appear in the TCRdb table, and some are missing; sequencing was by immunoSEQ multiplex PCR. The table records about 250,000 clones, about 82% of them present only once. Sequenced: peripheral blood. The receptor source for this set is a woman of 80 years or more with COVID-19, enrolled during active disease.

The genes are TRBV6-5 and TRBJ2-7, with unresolved D. Germline CDR1 MNHEY, CDR2 SVGAGI. V dropped 5 bases and J dropped 4 bases, with 9 bases sitting between them. The CDR3 contains 12 residues. CDR3 protein: CASSKNMYEQYV. As DNA, the CDR3 is TGTGCCAGCAGTAAAAACATGTACGAGCAGTACGTC.

This chain uses TRBV28 with TRBJ1-5; 11 bases agree with TRBD1. Germline V gives CDR1 MDHEN, CDR2 SYDVKM. With V trimmed by 6 bases and J by 6 bases, 7 bases remained unmatched. This CDR3 has 15 residues. The CDR3 sequence: CASRGGQGVFQPQHF. CDR3 DNA sequence: TGTGCCAGCAGAGGGGGACAGGGGGTTTTTCAGCCCCAGCATTTT.

V gene TRBV6-4 combines with J gene TRBJ1-2; 9 bases are a match to TRBD1. This CDR3 is 14 amino acids long. Looked up from germline, CDR1 is MRHNA and CDR2 is SNTAGT. Trimming removed 6 bases from V and 4 bases from J; junction bases left unmatched: 6. The CDR3 DNA is TGTGCCAGCAGGCAAACAGGGGGCGGCTATGGCTACACCTTC. The encoded protein is CASRQTGGGYGYTF.

The rearrangement uses TRBV2 and TRBJ1-1; 7 bases agree with TRBD1. With 8 bases clipped from V and 2 bases from J, the junction kept 5 bases outside the gene matches. The V gene's germline CDR1 is SNHLY and CDR2 FYNNEI. The CDR3 sequence is 13 residues long. CDR3 amino acids: CASGGTANTEAFF. CDR3 nucleotide sequence: TGTGCCAGCGGAGGGACAGCCAACACTGAAGCTTTCTTT.

J is TRBJ1-1 and V is TRBV25-1; D uncertain. Trimming took off 1 base at V and 5 bases at J, with 11 bases between the two ends. Germline V lookup: CDR1 MGHDK, CDR2 SYGVNS. CDR3 size: 14 residues. DNA of the CDR3: TGTGCCAGCAGTGAATCAGGTCCTCGGACTGAAGCTTTCTTT. It specifies CASSESGPRTEAFF.

This clone appeared a single time. CDR3 sequence (DNA): TGTGCCAGCAGCTTAGGGACAGGGCCTTACGAGCAGTACTTC. Its protein is CASSLGTGPYEQYF. V gene TRBV5-4 combines with J gene TRBJ2-7, with 9 bases lining up with TRBD1. Per germline, CDR1 SGHNT and CDR2 YYREEE (reference sequence). This CDR3 is 14 amino acids long. J gave up 4 bases and V 2 bases, and 4 bases lay outside the gene matches.

The CDR3 nucleotides read TGTGCCAGCAGCTGGACAGATTACAATGAGCAGTTCTTC. This codes for CASSWTDYNEQFF. This chain uses TRBV6-5 with TRBJ2-1, with D possibly being TRBD1 (6 bases). This CDR3 is 13 amino acids long. Trimming left V 6 bases short and J 4 bases short, with 10 bases between. Germline values: CDR1 MNHEY, CDR2 SVGAGI.

Remarks on this clone: This specimen includes other DNA sequences encoding the same CDR3. The chain links TRBV5-1 to TRBJ2-6; D may be TRBD2 (5 bases). The germline CDR1 and CDR2 sequences are SGHRS and YFSETQ. V lost 4 bases and J lost 0, with 8 bases in between. The length of the CDR3 is 15 residues. CDR3 DNA: TGCGCCAGCAGCCCCGGAGGCTCTGGGGCCAACGTCCTGACTTTC. This codes for CASSPGGSGANVLTF.

Here the CDR3 reads CASSFRQGSEQYF. The CDR3 DNA reads as TGTGCCAGCAGCTTCCGACAGGGATCCGAGCAGTACTTC. The chain links TRBV13 to TRBJ2-7; 7 nucleotides line up with TRBD1. The ends lost 3 bases at V and 6 bases at J; junction bases unmatched: 5. The length of the CDR3 is 13 residues. Germline V gives CDR1 PRHDT, CDR2 FYEKMQ (reference sequence).

The CDR3 DNA follows: TGTGCCAGCAGTCCTTTAGAAGGTGCGGGGGGCACTCAAGAGACCCAGTACTTC. Encoded protein: CASSPLEGAGGTQETQYF. The rearrangement links TRBV6-6 to TRBJ2-5, with 8 bases identical to TRBD2. CDR1 MNHNY and CDR2 SVGAGI come from the germline V gene (reference sequence). V shed 5 bases, J shed 2 bases, and the junction held 16 bases outside the gene matches. The CDR3 consists of 18 residues.

The chain uses TRBV4-2 and TRBJ2-3; D is ambiguous. The CDR3 contains 13 residues. Trimming removed 1 base at V and 5 bases at J, with 7 bases between. Germline CDR1 reads LGHNA; CDR2 reads YNFKEQ. The CDR3: CASSQGLLDTQYF. The CDR3 nucleotides read TGTGCCAGCAGCCAAGGTCTTCTAGATACGCAGTATTTT.

The J gene is TRBJ1-6, the V gene TRBV19; D is unresolved. V was shortened by 2 bases and J by 6 bases, with 8 bases between the two germline ends. The CDR3 totals 14 residues. The germline V gene has CDR1 LNHDA and CDR2 SQIVND (reference sequence). The CDR3 is CASSITPLNSPLHF. CDR3 in DNA: TGTGCCAGTAGTATAACCCCACTTAATTCACCCCTCCACTTT.

This chain uses TRBV28 with TRBJ2-3; 7 nucleotides align to TRBD1. V was pared by 2 bases and J by 4 bases, with 6 bases of the junction left unmatched. This CDR3 spans 15 amino acids. Germline V gene sequence: CDR1 MDHEN, CDR2 SYDVKM. The CDR3 bases are TGTGCCAGCAGTTTAACAGGGGCTAAAGCAGATACGCAGTATTTT. Protein product: CASSLTGAKADTQYF.

The rearrangement uses TRBV9 and TRBJ2-7; a weak D match, TRBD1 (6 bases). The V end was cut by 0 bases, the J end by 3 bases, with 13 bases between. Germline-derived CDR1 and CDR2 are SGDLS and YYNGEE. There are 15 residues in the CDR3. The CDR3 loop reads CASSVDRDTDYEQYF. As DNA, the CDR3 is TGTGCCAGCAGCGTAGACCGGGACACCGACTACGAGCAGTACTTC.

The chain links TRBV7-3 to TRBJ2-7; TRBD1 matches 7 bases. The CDR3 has 14 residues. Germline V CDR1 and CDR2: SGHTA, FQGTGA. With V trimmed by 10 bases and J by 2 bases, 11 bases remained unmatched. The CDR3 nucleotides read TGTGCCACCCCCGGCCGGGACAGTCCCTACGAGCAGTACTTC. Its translation: CATPGRDSPYEQYF.

Notes on this clone: At one end, the junction sequence differs from germline, possibly due to a read error. V gene TRBV6-1 combines with J gene TRBJ1-1; D call uncertain. Looked up from germline, CDR1 is MNHNS and CDR2 is SASEGT. CDR3 length equals 13 residues. Written as DNA, the CDR3 is TGTGCCAGCAGTGAACCCCCTTACACGGAAGCTTTCTTT. This encodes CASSEPPYTEAFF.

This rearrangement joins TRBV11-2 to TRBJ2-4, with a tentative D call TRBD1 (6 bases). V gave up 0 bases and J gave up 1 base, with 19 bases separating them. The CDR3 runs 19 residues. Germline CDR1 and CDR2: SGHAT and FQNNGV. CDR3 sequence reads: CASSLEMFSRGAAKNIQYF. CDR3 DNA: TGTGCCAGCAGCTTAGAAATGTTCTCCAGGGGAGCGGCCAAAAACATTCAGTACTTC.

V is TRBV7-9 and J is TRBJ1-2; D not resolved. The germline V gene has CDR1 SEHNR and CDR2 FQNEAQ (reference sequence). This CDR3 is built from 12 residues. Trimming removed 1 base at V and 5 bases at J, with 5 bases between. The CDR3 DNA sequence: TGTGCCAGCAGCTTAGGAGGGTATGGCTACACCTTC. Translated: CASSLGGYGYTF.

The rearrangement joins TRBV4-1 to TRBJ2-1, with a weak D call TRBD1 (6 bases). Germline V gene lookup returns CDR1 MGHRA and CDR2 YSYEKL. The CDR3 runs 17 residues. V shed 2 bases and J shed 0 bases, with 14 bases lying between them. CDR3 residues: CASSQNPTGTSYNEQFF. CDR3 in DNA: TGCGCCAGCAGCCAAAACCCGACAGGCACCTCCTACAATGAGCAGTTCTTC.